The entry that follows covers one TCR beta chain sequence. The target antigen is unknown. This record belongs to a study of cytomegalovirus exposure and HLA in healthy donors. Study-wide findings and caveats: Available immune exposure information covered CMV serostatus only. The study recorded 150 to 200 TCR beta chains that were cytomegalovirus-associated.

CDR1 is SEHNR and CDR2 is FQNEAQ in the germline V gene (reference sequence). Trimming at V came to 5 bases and at J to 8 bases, leaving 12 bases not matched to a gene. This CDR3 comprises 15 residues. PCR amplification relied on 60 Vbeta primers (plus 13 Jbeta primers). The method was immunoSEQ multiplex PCR; TCRdb's version includes in-frame clones alone and lacks a portion of them. The repertoire holds approximately 160,000 clones, with 68% as singletons. What was sequenced was PBMCs. This chain uses TRBV7-9 with TRBJ2-1; 7 bases match TRBD1. This receptor was obtained from a man aged 50-60 years in good health and CMV-seronegative. The CDR3 region is CASSRGRQGQDEQFF. The CDR3 nucleotides are TGTGCCAGCAGCCGCGGCAGACAGGGTCAGGATGAGCAGTTCTTC.